This T cell receptor (beta chain) originates from a study of CD8 T cells in Susac syndrome. Study-level information: Among the Susac syndrome patients sequenced, five or six had active disease and fewer than 10 were in remission. Patients with Susac syndrome had blood drawn and were at that point therapy-naive, on corticosteroids, or on intravenous immunoglobulin alone.

In Susac syndrome patients, recently defined diagnostic criteria for definite or probable disease were met. An amount of RNA that ranged from roughly 0.5 to 1 ug was reverse transcribed with random hexamers. Coverage of TCR beta CDR3 amplification by immunoSEQ multiplex PCR extended to 54 Vbeta and 13 Jbeta. TCRdb used MiXCR to reprocess the immunoSEQ multiplex PCR reads, holding one entry per CDR3 protein. The sample consists of under 200,000 distinct CDR3 sequences, about 96% of them appearing once. CDR1 and CDR2 from the germline V gene are GTSNPN and SVGIG (reference sequence). V gave up 0 bases and J gave up 2 bases; unmatched junction bases: 17. The CDR3 length is 19 residues.

The V and J genes are TRBV30 and TRBJ2-7, with TRBD1 identical over 9 bases. This clonotype originated in a human donor with Susac syndrome. The sample was CD4+ T cells from PBMCs. CDR3: CAWSVRPGQGARRTYEQYF. As DNA, the CDR3 is TGTGCCTGGAGTGTTCGTCCGGGACAGGGTGCCCGGAGGACCTACGAGCAGTACTTC.